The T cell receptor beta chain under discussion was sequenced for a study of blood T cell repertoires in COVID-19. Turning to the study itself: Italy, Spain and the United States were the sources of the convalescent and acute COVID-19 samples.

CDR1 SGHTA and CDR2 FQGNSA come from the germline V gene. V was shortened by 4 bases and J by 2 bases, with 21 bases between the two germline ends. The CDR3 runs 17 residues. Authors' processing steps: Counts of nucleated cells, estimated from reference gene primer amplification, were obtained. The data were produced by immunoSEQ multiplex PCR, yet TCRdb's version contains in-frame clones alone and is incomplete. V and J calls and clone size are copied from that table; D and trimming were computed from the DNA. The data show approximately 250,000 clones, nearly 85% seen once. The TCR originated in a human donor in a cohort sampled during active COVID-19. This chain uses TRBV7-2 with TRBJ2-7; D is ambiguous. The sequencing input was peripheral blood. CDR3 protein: CASSSPPPLRETYEQYF. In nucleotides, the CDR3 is TGTGCCAGCAGCTCGCCTCCCCCTCTTCGAGAGACCTACGAGCAGTACTTC. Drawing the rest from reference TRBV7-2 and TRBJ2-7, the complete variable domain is GAGVSQSPSNKVTEKGKDVELRCDPISGHTALYWYRQSLGQGLEFLIYFQGNSAPDKSGLPSDRFSAERTGGSVSTLTIQRTQQEDSAVYLCASSSPPPLRETYEQYFGPGTRLTVT.